This TCR beta chain was captured by sequencing in a study of beta chain features in type 1 diabetes. Study-wide context: Examined across all samples were some 110,000,000 sorted cells. General study findings and limits: At VDJ recombination sites, type 1 diabetes patients had fewer insertions and more deleted nucleotides. TCRB CDR3s were moderately but significantly shorter in Type 1 diabetes patients in all four CD4+ subsets.

As concerns this clone: Its specificity is not known.

Expressed TCRB transcripts got sequenced, as all isolated RNA was reverse transcribed. Clones were read by immunoSEQ multiplex PCR, and TCRdb kept only the in-frame ones, dropping some. This sample yields 620,000 or so clones, of which roughly 16% are seen a single time; approximately 0.099% belongs to the top ten. Between the trimmed V and J ends, which lost 0 bases and 1 base, there was a span of 9 bases. Germline CDR1 is SGHRS and CDR2 is YFSETQ. This CDR3 comprises 15 residues. The chain joins TRBV5-1 to TRBJ2-3; perhaps TRBD2 as D (5 bases). Specimen: naive CD4+ T cells from blood. The sequence was collected from a young man in good health. The CDR3 DNA is TGCGCCAGCAGCTTGGCTAGCTTTGGCACAGATACGCAGTATTTT. Amino acids: CASSLASFGTDTQYF. Full variable domain (remainder filled in from reference TRBV5-1 and TRBJ2-3): KAGVTQTPRYLIKTRGQQVTLSCSPISGHRSVSWYQQTPGQGLQFLFEYFSETQRNKGNFPGRFSGRQFSNSRSEMNVSTLELGDSALYLCASSLASFGTDTQYFGPGTRLTVL.